The T cell receptor beta chain described here comes from a study of beta chain features in type 1 diabetes. Donors underwent one heparinised blood draw, around 120 mL on average. The whole isolated RNA underwent reverse transcription, so sequencing captured expressed TCRB transcripts. Here immunoSEQ multiplex PCR was the method, and the copy in TCRdb shows in-frame clones only, minus some. The table has roughly 380,000 clones, around a fifth seen once; the top ten hold 0.044%. This CDR3 is built from 16 residues. Looked up from germline, CDR1 is SQVTM and CDR2 is ANQGSEA. V lost 8 bases and J 6 bases, leaving 26 bases between the germline ends. This clone was counted only a few times.

The sequenced sample was naive CD4+ T cells from blood. The sequence was collected from a woman aged 18-29 years in good health. This rearrangement joins TRBV29-1 to TRBJ2-1; D possibly corresponds to TRBD1 (6 bases). Written as DNA, the CDR3 is TGCAGCTATTCATTCAGGGGTGGCGTTGGTGGCAATGAGCAGTTCTTC. Translated: CSYSFRGGVGGNEQFF.